The next 5 T cell receptor beta chains were all read from a single sample in a study of blood T cell repertoires in COVID-19. Profiling relied on immunoSEQ multiplex PCR, and the TCRdb table lists in-frame clones only, not all of them. This sample has tens of thousands of clones, with approximately 91% found just once. The source material was peripheral blood. The receptor set was obtained from a man in his sixties with active COVID-19.

In its sample, this clone was seen once. This chain links TRBV9 with TRBJ2-1; D is perhaps TRBD2 (5 bases). V lost 3 bases to trimming and J lost 5 bases, with 9 bases between them. There are 13 residues in the CDR3. Germline values: CDR1 SGDLS, CDR2 YYNGEE. The CDR3 DNA sequence: TGTGCCAGCAGCGAGGAGGACGACAATGAGCAGTTCTTC. Amino acid sequence: CASSEEDDNEQFF.

The rearrangement joins TRBV5-6 to TRBJ2-2; D uncertain. V was clipped by 3 bases and J by 7 bases, with 10 bases between them. CDR3 length: 13 residues. Germline values: CDR1 SGHDT, CDR2 YYEEEE. CDR3 protein: CASSSLLSGELFF. The DNA of the CDR3 is TGTGCCAGCAGCTCCCTACTTAGCGGGGAGCTGTTTTTT.

This sequence joins TRBV18 and TRBJ2-2, with 7 bases that match TRBD1. CDR3 size: 16 residues. J gave up 6 bases and V 1 base, and 8 bases lay outside the gene matches. The germline CDR1 and CDR2 sequences are KGHSH and LQKENI. CDR3 coding DNA: TGTGCCAGCTCACCACGGACAGGCGGGCCCGCCGGGGAGCTGTTTTTT. Translation: CASSPRTGGPAGELFF.

This clone has just one count. The chain employs TRBV9 and TRBJ2-1; 16 bases fit TRBD2. V was clipped by 1 base and J by 8 bases; unmatched bases: 3. CDR1 and CDR2 from the germline V gene are SGDLS and YYNGEE. The CDR3 consists of 16 residues. DNA of the CDR3: TGTGCCAGCAGCGTATCCGGGACTAGCGGGAGGGATGAGCAGTTCTTC. It specifies CASSVSGTSGRDEQFF.

This rearrangement joins TRBV10-2 to TRBJ2-6; weak D call: TRBD2 (6 bases). This CDR3 comprises 15 residues. Per germline, CDR1 WSHSY and CDR2 SAAADI. V lost 3 bases and J 4 bases, leaving 10 bases between the germline ends. The CDR3 reads CASSERGGGANVLTF. For the CDR3, the DNA is TGCGCCAGCAGTGAAAGGGGAGGAGGGGCCAACGTCCTGACTTTC.